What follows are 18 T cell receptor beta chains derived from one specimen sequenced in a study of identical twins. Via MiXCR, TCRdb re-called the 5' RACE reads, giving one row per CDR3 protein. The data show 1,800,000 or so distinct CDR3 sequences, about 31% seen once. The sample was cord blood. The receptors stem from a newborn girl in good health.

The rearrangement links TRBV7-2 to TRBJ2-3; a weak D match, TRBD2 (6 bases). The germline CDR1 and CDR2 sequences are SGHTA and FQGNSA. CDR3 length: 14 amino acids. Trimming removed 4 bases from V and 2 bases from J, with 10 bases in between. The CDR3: CASSSGVLTDTQYF. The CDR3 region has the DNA TGTGCCAGCAGCTCGGGGGTCCTCACAGATACGCAGTATTTT.

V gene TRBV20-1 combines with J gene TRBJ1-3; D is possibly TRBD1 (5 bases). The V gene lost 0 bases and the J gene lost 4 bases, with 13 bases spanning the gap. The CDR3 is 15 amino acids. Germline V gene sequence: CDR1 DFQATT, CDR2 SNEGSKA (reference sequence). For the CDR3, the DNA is TGCAGTGCTAGAGATCATAGGGGTACGGGAAACACCATATATTTT. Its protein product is CSARDHRGTGNTIYF.

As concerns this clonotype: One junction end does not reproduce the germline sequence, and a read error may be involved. CDR3 DNA: TGTGCCAGCAACTTAGCCGGCACTAACTATGGCTACACCTTC. It translates to CASNLAGTNYGYTF. The rearrangement links TRBV7-2 to TRBJ1-2; D is unclear. The CDR3 runs to 14 residues. Germline V gives CDR1 SGHTA, CDR2 FQGNSA.

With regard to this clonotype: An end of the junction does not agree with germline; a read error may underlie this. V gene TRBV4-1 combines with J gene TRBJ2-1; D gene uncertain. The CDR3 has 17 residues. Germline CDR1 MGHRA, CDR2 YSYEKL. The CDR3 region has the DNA TGCGCCAGCAGCCAAGATTCCCGGGCTAGTAGCTACAATGGGCAGTTCTTC. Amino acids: CASSQDSRASSYNGQFF.

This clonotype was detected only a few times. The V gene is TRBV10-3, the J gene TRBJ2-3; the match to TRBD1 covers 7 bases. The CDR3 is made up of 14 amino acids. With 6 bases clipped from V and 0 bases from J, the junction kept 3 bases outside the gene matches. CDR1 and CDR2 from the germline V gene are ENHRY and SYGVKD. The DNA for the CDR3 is TGTGCCATCAGGGGACAGAAAAGCACAGATACGCAGTATTTT. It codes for CAIRGQKSTDTQYF.

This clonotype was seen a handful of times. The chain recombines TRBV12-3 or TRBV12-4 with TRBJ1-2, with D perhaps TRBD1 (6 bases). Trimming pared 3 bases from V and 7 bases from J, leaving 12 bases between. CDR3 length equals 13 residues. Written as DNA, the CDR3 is TGTGCCAGCAGTTTCCAGGGGTACGGTGGCTACACCTTC. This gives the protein CASSFQGYGGYTF.

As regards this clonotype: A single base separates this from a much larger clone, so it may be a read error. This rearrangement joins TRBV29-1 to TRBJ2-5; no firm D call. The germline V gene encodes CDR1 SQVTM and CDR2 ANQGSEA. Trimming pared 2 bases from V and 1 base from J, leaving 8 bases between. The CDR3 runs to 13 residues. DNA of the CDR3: TGCAGCGTTGAAAAGATCCTCCAAGAGACCCAGTACTTC. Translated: CSVEKILQETQYF.

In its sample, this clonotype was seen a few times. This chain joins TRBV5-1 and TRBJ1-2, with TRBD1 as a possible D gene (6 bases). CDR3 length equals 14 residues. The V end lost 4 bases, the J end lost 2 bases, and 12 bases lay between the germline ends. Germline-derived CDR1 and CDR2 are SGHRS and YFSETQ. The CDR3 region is CASSGTTGNYGYTF. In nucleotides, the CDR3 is TGCGCCAGCAGCGGAACTACAGGGAACTATGGCTACACCTTC.

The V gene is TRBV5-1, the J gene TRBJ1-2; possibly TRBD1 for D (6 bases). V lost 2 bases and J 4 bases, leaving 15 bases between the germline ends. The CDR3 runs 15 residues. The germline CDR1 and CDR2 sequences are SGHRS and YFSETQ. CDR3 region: CASSFLRGRSYGYTF. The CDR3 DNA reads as TGCGCCAGCAGCTTCCTCAGGGGAAGGAGCTATGGCTACACCTTC.

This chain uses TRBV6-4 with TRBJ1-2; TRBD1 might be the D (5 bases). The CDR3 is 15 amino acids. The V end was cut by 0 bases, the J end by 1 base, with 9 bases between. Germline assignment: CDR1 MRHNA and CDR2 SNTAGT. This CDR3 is CASSDSIDSNYGYTF. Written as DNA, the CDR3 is TGTGCCAGCAGTGACTCAATTGACAGTAACTATGGCTACACCTTC.

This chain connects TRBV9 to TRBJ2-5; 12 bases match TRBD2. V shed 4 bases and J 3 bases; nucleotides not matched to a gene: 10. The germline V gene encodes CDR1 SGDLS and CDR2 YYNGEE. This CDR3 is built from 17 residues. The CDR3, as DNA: TGTGCCAGCAGCCGCCTCACCCGACTAGCGGGGGAAGAGACCCAGTACTTC. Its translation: CASSRLTRLAGEETQYF.

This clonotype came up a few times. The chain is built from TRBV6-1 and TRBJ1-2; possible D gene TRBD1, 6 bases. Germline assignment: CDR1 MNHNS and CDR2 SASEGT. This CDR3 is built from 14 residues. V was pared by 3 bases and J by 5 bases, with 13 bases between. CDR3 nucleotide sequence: TGTGCCAGCAGTGAGATAGGGGGAGGTTATGGCTACACCTTC. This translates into CASSEIGGGYGYTF.

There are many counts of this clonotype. The CDR3 nucleotides read TGTGCCAGCAGCCAAGTTTTGGGAGTAGGAAACATTCAGTACTTC. This codes for CASSQVLGVGNIQYF. The rearrangement uses TRBV3-1 and TRBJ2-4, with a tentative D call TRBD2 (5 bases). This CDR3 has 15 amino acids. Germline values: CDR1 LGHDT, CDR2 YNNKEL (reference sequence). The V gene lost 1 base and the J gene lost 6 bases, with 13 bases spanning the gap.

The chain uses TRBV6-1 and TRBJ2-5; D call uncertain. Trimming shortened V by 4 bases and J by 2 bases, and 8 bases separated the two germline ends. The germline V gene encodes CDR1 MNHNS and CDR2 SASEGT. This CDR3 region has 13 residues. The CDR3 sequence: CASSATLQETQYF. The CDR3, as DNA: TGTGCCAGCAGTGCGACATTACAAGAGACCCAGTACTTC.

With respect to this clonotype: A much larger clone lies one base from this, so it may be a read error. CDR3 coding DNA: TGTGCCAGCAGCTATACGATGGGACTAGCGGGCCCCTACGAGCAGTACTTC. Protein: CASSYTMGLAGPYEQYF. The V and J genes are TRBV12-3 or TRBV12-4 and TRBJ2-7; 12 bases are shared with TRBD2. With 6 bases clipped from V and 2 bases from J, the junction kept 11 bases outside the gene matches. CDR3 length: 17 residues.

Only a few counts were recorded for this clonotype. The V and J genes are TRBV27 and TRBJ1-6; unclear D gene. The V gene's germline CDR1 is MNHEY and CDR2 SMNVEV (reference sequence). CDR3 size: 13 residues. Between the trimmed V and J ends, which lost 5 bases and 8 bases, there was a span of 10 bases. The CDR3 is CASSPKIYSPLHF. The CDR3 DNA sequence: TGTGCCAGCAGTCCTAAAATTTATTCACCCCTCCACTTT.

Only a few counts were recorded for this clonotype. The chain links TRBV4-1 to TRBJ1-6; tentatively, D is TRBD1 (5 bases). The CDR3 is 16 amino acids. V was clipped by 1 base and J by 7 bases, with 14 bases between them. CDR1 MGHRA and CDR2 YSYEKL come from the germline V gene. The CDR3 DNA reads TGCGCCAGCAGCCAAGTGAGCGTGACAGTGAATTCACCCCTCCACTTT. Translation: CASSQVSVTVNSPLHF.

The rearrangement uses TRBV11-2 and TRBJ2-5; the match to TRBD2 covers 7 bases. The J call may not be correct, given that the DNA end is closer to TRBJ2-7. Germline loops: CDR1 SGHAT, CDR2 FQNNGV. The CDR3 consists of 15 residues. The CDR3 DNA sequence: TGTGCCAGCAGCCGGCAAAAGAAGCGGGGCTACGAGCAGTACTTC. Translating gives CASSRQKKRGYEQYF.